This passage covers 3 T cell receptor beta chains from one sample sequenced in a study of cytomegalovirus exposure and HLA in healthy donors. The PCR was carried out with 60 Vbeta primers and 13 Jbeta primers. The protocol was immunoSEQ multiplex PCR, while the TCRdb copy is restricted to in-frame clones and leaves out a portion. The sample contains approximately 110,000 clones, around 77% of which appear only once. Sample: PBMCs. The receptors were gathered from a young woman in good health and CMV-seropositive.

V is TRBV5-5 and J is TRBJ2-7; D remains unclear. The CDR3 covers 12 residues. Germline-derived CDR1 and CDR2 are SGHKS and YYEKEE (reference sequence). The V and J ends lost 2 bases and 3 bases respectively, with 6 bases between them. In DNA form, the CDR3 reads TGTGCCAGCAGCTTAGACTTCTACGAGCAGTACTTC. Residues: CASSLDFYEQYF.

The rearrangement links TRBV9 to TRBJ2-3; TRBD1 agrees at 7 bases. J lost 0 bases, V lost 3 bases, and 4 bases had no gene match. This CDR3 spans 15 amino acids. CDR1 is SGDLS, CDR2 YYNGEE, per germline. The CDR3 is CASSDGTASTDTQYF. Written as DNA, the CDR3 is TGTGCCAGCAGCGACGGGACAGCCAGCACAGATACGCAGTATTTT.

In regard to this clone: Likely a read error: the CDR3 ends without its conserved phenylalanine or tryptophan. This sequence joins TRBV7-9 and TRBJ1-2; 7 bases fit TRBD1. There are 18 residues in the CDR3. V was clipped by 3 bases and J by 8 bases; unmatched bases: 21. Germline V gene lookup returns CDR1 SEHNR and CDR2 FQNEAQ (reference sequence). The DNA for the CDR3 is TGTGCCAGCAGCTTTACTTTGTTTTCTGGGACAGCCAAGGAGGGCTACACCCTC. This encodes CASSFTLFSGTAKEGYTL.